This TCR beta chain came from a study of breast tumors, draining lymph nodes, adjacent tissues. TCRdb independently ran MiXCR on the multiplex PCR reads; one entry per CDR3 protein. The data show more than 50,000 distinct CDR3 sequences, less than 75% seen once. As concerns this clonotype: Its antigen remains unknown.

Points from the study as a whole: Compared with basal-like, luminal-like tumors shared significantly more repertoire with nontumor tissue. Findings are consistent with lymph node origin and intratumoral expansion of most tumor T cells. Compared with lymph nodes, tumors were less diverse; compared with nontumor tissue, more. The lymph node origin of tumor T cells was framed as consistent with a hypothesis, not demonstrated.

V lost 3 bases and J 6 bases, leaving 8 bases between the germline ends. The CDR3 is 12 residues long. The chain has TRBV12-3 or TRBV12-4 and TRBJ1-1; D perhaps matches TRBD1 (6 bases). The specimen sequenced was breast tumor tissue. This receptor was obtained from a female donor with breast cancer. Some clones in this sample may be carry-over from other donors' samples. This chain's CDR3 is CASSFGQSEAFF. CDR3 DNA: TGTGCCAGCAGTTTCGGACAGTCTGAAGCTTTCTTT.